The 8 T cell receptor beta chains given below trace back to one sample, sequenced in a study of T cells in Graves' hyperthyroidism and ophthalmopathy. Amplified regions were TCR beta CDR3 sequences from RNA transcripts. HTBI primers were used for first-round RT-PCR of the TCR CDR3. MiXCR, run by TCRdb on the multiplex PCR reads, gives a single entry per CDR3 protein. Of approximately 520,000 distinct CDR3 sequences detected, roughly 25% appear once; the ten largest clones hold about 11%. Source material: blood. These receptors were taken from a woman younger than 45 with Graves' ophthalmopathy.

This chain joins TRBV6-2 or TRBV6-3 and TRBJ2-2; a weak D match, TRBD1 (5 bases). Germline V gene data show CDR1 as MNHEY and CDR2 as SVGEGT. With 2 bases removed from V and 6 bases from J, the gap between germline ends came to 13 bases. The CDR3 is 15 amino acids. The CDR3 DNA sequence: TGTGCCAGCAGTTACATTGGACACCCCGCCGGGGAGCTGTTTTTT. This codes for CASSYIGHPAGELFF.

This clonotype was recorded at least ten times. The chain is built from TRBV28 and TRBJ2-5; possibly TRBD1 for D (5 bases). The V and J ends lost 3 bases and 4 bases respectively, with 15 bases between them. This CDR3 comprises 15 residues. Germline values: CDR1 MDHEN, CDR2 SYDVKM. In nucleotides, the CDR3 is TGTGCCAGCAGTTTTGTTGCAGGGCACCGAGAGACCCAGTACTTC. It codes for CASSFVAGHRETQYF.

Many counts were recorded for this clonotype. This sequence may be a read error, since a much larger clone differs from it by one base. The chain links TRBV12-3 or TRBV12-4 to TRBJ2-5; tentative D call: TRBD1 (6 bases). The CDR3 spans 15 residues. V lost 3 bases, J lost 6 bases, and 17 bases lay in between. The CDR3 nucleotides are TGTGCCAGCAGTTTTGAAACAGGGTGCGCGAAGACCCAGTACTTC. This sequence encodes CASSFETGCAKTQYF.

This chain links TRBV24-1 with TRBJ2-2; TRBD1 is a possible D gene (5 bases). Germline CDR1 and CDR2: KGHDR and SFDVKD. This CDR3 spans 18 amino acids. The V end lost 3 bases, the J end lost 4 bases, and 20 bases lay between the germline ends. This CDR3 reads CATSDLPQGLSLTGELFF. The CDR3 DNA is TGTGCCACCAGTGATCTCCCGCAGGGCCTATCACTCACCGGGGAGCTGTTTTTT.

J is TRBJ1-5 and V is TRBV4-1; 8 nucleotides agree with TRBD1. The CDR3 runs to 17 residues. The V gene's germline CDR1 is MGHRA and CDR2 YSYEKL. The trim removed 1 base at V and 1 base at J, leaving 6 bases unmatched. CDR3 DNA sequence: TGCGCCAGCAGCCAAGGGCTACAGGGGGTAAGCAATCAGCCCCAGCATTTT. It encodes CASSQGLQGVSNQPQHF.

This clonotype was detected many times. The chain combines TRBV29-1 with TRBJ1-1; 7 bases line up with TRBD1. With V trimmed by 2 bases and J by 4 bases, 7 bases remained unmatched. Germline V gene data show CDR1 as SQVTM and CDR2 as ANQGSEA. The CDR3 loop spans 14 amino acids. The CDR3 nucleotides are TGCAGCGTTGAAACAGGGGCCCCGGGCACTGAAGCTTTCTTT. It translates to CSVETGAPGTEAFF.

At least ten counts were recorded for this clonotype. The chain joins TRBV6-2 or TRBV6-3 to TRBJ1-5, with unresolved D. The length of the CDR3 is 16 residues. V lost 2 bases, J lost 0 bases, and 11 bases lay in between. Per germline, CDR1 MNHEY and CDR2 SVGEGT. The CDR3 DNA sequence: TGTGCCAGCAGTTACGGGCAGACCTATAGCAATCAGCCCCAGCATTTT. Its translation: CASSYGQTYSNQPQHF.

This clonotype was observed at least ten times. The chain is built from TRBV6-2 or TRBV6-3 and TRBJ2-7; D unclear. The CDR3 length is 17 residues. CDR1 and CDR2 from the germline V gene are MNHEY and SVGEGT. The V end was cut by 2 bases, the J end by 0 bases, with 17 bases between. As DNA, the CDR3 is TGTGCCAGCAGTTACCGGTCTGAAGGACCGAGCTCCTACGAGCAGTACTTC. Encoded protein: CASSYRSEGPSSYEQYF.